Listed here is a single T cell receptor beta chain. Its antigen is still unknown. The data originate from a study of cytomegalovirus exposure and HLA in healthy donors. Study-level findings and limits: In a later analysis, a genetic analysis reported fewer productive-TCR N-insertions in an Asian-associated ancestry cluster than the cohort average.

The PCR employed 60 Vbeta primers together with 13 Jbeta primers. Assay used: immunoSEQ multiplex PCR; TCRdb lists only in-frame clones, some missing. The sample lists 90,000 to 120,000 clones, over 65% occurring once. The V segment lost 8 bases and the J segment 6 bases; nucleotides outside the gene matches: 8. Per germline, CDR1 MNHEY and CDR2 SVGAGI. The CDR3 loop spans 14 amino acids. The genes are TRBV6-5 and TRBJ2-1; TRBD2 agrees at 9 bases. Material: PBMCs. This clonotype originated in a woman between 40 and 50 years old in good health and CMV-seropositive. The CDR3 protein is CASWNLAGSNEQFF. The DNA for the CDR3 is TGTGCCAGCTGGAACCTAGCGGGGAGCAATGAGCAGTTCTTC.